This T cell receptor (beta chain) was found in a study of cytomegalovirus exposure and HLA in healthy donors. Whole-study results and caveats: An analysis done earlier found most TCR beta V segments productive about 87% or about 30% of the time. Cytomegalovirus association was listed for roughly 160 TCR beta chains. In a later analysis, several top co-occurrence clusters appeared linked to parvovirus B19, influenza, CMV and Epstein-Barr virus. The majority of CMV-associated TCR beta chains were reported as apparently HLA-restricted in a later analysis.

PCR employed 60 Vbeta and 13 Jbeta primers. The method was immunoSEQ multiplex PCR; TCRdb's version includes in-frame clones alone and lacks a portion of them. Found here are some 140,000 clones, approximately 80% of them singletons; the top ten hold about 5.6%. Notes on this clone: Its specificity is unknown.

Sequences were obtained from PBMCs. This TCR was sampled from a woman between 35 and 50 years old in good health and CMV-seropositive.

In DNA, the CDR3 is TGTGCCAGCAGTAGGACTAGCGGTGGCGAGCAGTACTTC. Translated: CASSRTSGGEQYF. The rearrangement uses TRBV7-9 and TRBJ2-7; 10 bases agree with TRBD2. CDR3 length: 13 amino acids. Germline V CDR1 and CDR2: SEHNR, FQNEAQ (reference sequence). The junction had 5 bases not matched to a gene; V was cut back by 6 bases and J by 6 bases.